This T cell receptor (beta chain) was captured by sequencing in a study of blood T cell repertoires in COVID-19. Study information: The cDNA or gDNA used as material had been derived from T cells, B-cell-depleted T cells, or PBMCs.

The CDR3 runs to 16 residues. Trimming took 4 bases from V and 1 from J; bases not matched to a gene: 6. Germline V gene data show CDR1 as LGHDT and CDR2 as YNNKEL (reference sequence). Assay used: immunoSEQ multiplex PCR; TCRdb lists only in-frame clones, some missing. The data hold 150,000 to 190,000 clones, with approximately 80% observed a single time. This receptor was obtained from a woman of 80 years or more with acute or convalescent COVID-19. The chain couples TRBV3-1 (or the pseudogene TRBV3-2) to TRBJ2-3; 9 bases map to TRBD2. The sample taken for sequencing was peripheral blood. CDR3 amino acids: CASSPGRLAGTDTQYF. CDR3 sequence (DNA): TGTGCCAGCAGCCCAGGGAGACTAGCGGGCACAGATACGCAGTATTTT.